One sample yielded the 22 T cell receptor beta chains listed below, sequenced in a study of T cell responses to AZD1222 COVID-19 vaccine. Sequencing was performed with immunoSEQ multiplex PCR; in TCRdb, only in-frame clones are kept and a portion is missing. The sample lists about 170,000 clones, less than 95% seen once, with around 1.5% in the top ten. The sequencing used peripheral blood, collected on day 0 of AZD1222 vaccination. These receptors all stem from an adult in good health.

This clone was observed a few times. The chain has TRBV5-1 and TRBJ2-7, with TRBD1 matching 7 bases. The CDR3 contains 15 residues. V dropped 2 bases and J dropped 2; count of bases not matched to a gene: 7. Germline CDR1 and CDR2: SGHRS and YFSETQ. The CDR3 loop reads CASSFGDRQTYEQYF. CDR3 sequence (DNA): TGCGCCAGCAGCTTCGGGGACAGACAGACCTACGAGCAGTACTTC.

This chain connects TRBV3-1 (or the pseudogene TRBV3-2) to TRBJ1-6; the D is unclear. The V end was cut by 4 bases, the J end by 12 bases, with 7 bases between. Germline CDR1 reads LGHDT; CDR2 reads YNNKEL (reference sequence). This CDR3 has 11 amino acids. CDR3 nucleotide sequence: TGTGCCAGCAGCCTTCGTGGACCCCTCCACTTT. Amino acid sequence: CASSLRGPLHF.

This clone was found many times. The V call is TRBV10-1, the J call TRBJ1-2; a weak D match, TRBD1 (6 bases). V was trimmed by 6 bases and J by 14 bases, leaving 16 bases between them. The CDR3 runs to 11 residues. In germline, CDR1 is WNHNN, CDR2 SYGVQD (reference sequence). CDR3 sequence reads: CASSLGGGSTF. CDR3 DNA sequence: TGCGCCAGCAGCTTAGGGGGGGGCTCGACCTTC.

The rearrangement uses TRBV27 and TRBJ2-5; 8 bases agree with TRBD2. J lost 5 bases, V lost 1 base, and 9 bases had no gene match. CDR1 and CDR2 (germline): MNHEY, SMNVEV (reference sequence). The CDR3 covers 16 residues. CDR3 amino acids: CASSLLGAGAQETQYF. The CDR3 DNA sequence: TGTGCCAGCAGTTTATTAGGAGCGGGGGCTCAGGAGACCCAGTACTTC.

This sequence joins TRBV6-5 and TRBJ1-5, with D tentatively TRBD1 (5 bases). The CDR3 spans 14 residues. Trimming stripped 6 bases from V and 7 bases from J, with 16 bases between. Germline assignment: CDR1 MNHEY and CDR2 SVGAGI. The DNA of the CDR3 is TGTGCCAGCAGCCTTACTAAGTGGGGGCAGCCCCAGCATTTT. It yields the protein CASSLTKWGQPQHF.

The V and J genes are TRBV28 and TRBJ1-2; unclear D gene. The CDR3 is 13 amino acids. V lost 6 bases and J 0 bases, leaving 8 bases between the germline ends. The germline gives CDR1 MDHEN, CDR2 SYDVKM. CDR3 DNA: TGTGCCAGCAGATCCAGAACTAACTATGGCTACACCTTC. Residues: CASRSRTNYGYTF.

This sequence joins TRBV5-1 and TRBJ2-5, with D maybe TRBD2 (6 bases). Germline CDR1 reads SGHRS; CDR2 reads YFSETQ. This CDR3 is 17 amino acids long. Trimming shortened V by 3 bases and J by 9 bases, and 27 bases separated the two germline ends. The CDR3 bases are TGCGCCAGCAGCTGGCGGGGCGGCCAAGAGAGTTACGGGGCCCAGTACTTC. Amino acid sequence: CASSWRGGQESYGAQYF.

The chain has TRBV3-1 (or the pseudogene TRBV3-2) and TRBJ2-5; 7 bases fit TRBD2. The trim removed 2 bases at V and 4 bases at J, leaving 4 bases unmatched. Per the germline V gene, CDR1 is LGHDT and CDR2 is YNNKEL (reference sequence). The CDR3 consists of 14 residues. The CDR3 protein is CASSQNPGGETQYF. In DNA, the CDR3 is TGTGCCAGCAGCCAAAACCCGGGGGGAGAGACCCAGTACTTC.

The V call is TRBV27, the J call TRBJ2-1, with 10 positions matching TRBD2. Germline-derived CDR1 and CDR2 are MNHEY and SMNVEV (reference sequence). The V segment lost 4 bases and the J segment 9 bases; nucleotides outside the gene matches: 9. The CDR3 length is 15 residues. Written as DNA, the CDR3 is TGTGCCAGCAGTTACAGCGGGGGGGCTGTGGGTGAGCAGTTCTTC. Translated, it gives CASSYSGGAVGEQFF.

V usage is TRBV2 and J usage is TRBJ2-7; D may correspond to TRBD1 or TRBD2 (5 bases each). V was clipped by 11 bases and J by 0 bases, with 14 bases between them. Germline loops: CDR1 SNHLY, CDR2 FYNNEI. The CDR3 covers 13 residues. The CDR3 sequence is CACTGPFSYEQYF. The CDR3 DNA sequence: TGTGCCTGCACGGGACCATTCTCCTACGAGCAGTACTTC. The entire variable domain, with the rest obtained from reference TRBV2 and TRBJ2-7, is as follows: EPEVTQTPSHQVTQMGQEVILRCVPISNHLYFYWYRQILGQKVEFLVSFYNNEISEKSEIFDDQFSVERPDGSNFTLKIRSTKLEDSAMYFCACTGPFSYEQYFGPGTRLTVT.

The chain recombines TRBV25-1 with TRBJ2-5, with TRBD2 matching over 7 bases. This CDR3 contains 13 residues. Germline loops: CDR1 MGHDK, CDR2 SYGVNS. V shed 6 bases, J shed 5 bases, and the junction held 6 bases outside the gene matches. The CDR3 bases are TGTGCCAGCAGCGAAGCGGGGAGGGAGACCCAGTACTTC. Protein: CASSEAGRETQYF.

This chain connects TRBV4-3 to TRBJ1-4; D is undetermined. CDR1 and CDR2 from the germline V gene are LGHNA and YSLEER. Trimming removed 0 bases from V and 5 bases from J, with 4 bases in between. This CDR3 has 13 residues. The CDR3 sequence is CASSQDFNEKLFF. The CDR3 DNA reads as TGCGCCAGCAGCCAAGATTTCAATGAAAAACTGTTTTTT.

In DNA, the CDR3 is TGCAGCGTTGCTAGTAGGACTAGCGGGGGGGCCAATGAGCAGTTCTTC. This encodes CSVASRTSGGANEQFF. The chain uses TRBV29-1 and TRBJ2-1, with 15 bases identical to TRBD2. The junction had 7 bases not matched to a gene; V was cut back by 4 bases and J by 6 bases. From germline, CDR1 is SQVTM and CDR2 ANQGSEA. CDR3 length: 16 amino acids.

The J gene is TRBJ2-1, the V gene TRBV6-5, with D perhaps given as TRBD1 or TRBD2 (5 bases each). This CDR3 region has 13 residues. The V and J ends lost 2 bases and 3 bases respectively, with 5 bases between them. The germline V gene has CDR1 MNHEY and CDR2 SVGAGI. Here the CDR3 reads CASSYGGYNEQFF. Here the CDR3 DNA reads TGTGCCAGCAGTTACGGGGGCTACAATGAGCAGTTCTTC.

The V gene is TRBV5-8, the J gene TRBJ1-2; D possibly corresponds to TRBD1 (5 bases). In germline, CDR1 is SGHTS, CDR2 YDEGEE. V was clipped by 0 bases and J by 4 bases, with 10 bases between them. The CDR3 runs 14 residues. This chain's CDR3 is CASSLGQGAYGYTF. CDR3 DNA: TGTGCCAGCAGCTTGGGGCAGGGCGCCTATGGCTACACCTTC.

CDR3 nucleotides: TGTGCCAGCAGTTACGGGACTAGCATCTACGAGCAGTACTTC. Protein: CASSYGTSIYEQYF. The V and J genes are TRBV11-2 and TRBJ2-7; 9 nucleotides line up with TRBD2. This CDR3 is 14 amino acids long. The V gene end was trimmed by 6 bases and the J gene end by 3 bases; junction bases not matched to a gene: 6. Per germline, CDR1 SGHAT and CDR2 FQNNGV.

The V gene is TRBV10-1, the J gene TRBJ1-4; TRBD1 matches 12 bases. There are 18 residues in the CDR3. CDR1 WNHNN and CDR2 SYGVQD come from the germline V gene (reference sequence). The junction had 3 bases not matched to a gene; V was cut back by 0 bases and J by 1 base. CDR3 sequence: CASSESRDRGLTNEKLFF. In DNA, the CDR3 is TGCGCCAGCAGTGAGTCTCGGGACAGGGGGCTAACTAATGAAAAACTGTTTTTT.

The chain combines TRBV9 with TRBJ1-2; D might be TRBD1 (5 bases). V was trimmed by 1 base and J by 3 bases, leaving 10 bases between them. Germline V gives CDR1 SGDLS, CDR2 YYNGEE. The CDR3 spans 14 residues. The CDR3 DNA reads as TGTGCCAGCAGCGTAAACAGGCTAGACTATGGCTACACCTTC. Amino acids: CASSVNRLDYGYTF.

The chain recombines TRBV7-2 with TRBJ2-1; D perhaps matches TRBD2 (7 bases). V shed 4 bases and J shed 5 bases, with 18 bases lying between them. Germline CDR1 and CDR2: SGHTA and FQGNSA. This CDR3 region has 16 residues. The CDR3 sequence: CASSWIGGAADNEQFF. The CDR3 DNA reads TGTGCCAGCAGCTGGATTGGGGGGGCGGCGGACAATGAGCAGTTCTTC. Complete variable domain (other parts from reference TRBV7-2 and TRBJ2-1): GAGVSQSPSNKVTEKGKDVELRCDPISGHTALYWYRQSLGQGLEFLIYFQGNSAPDKSGLPSDRFSAERTGGSVSTLTIQRTQQEDSAVYLCASSWIGGAADNEQFFGPGTRLTVL.

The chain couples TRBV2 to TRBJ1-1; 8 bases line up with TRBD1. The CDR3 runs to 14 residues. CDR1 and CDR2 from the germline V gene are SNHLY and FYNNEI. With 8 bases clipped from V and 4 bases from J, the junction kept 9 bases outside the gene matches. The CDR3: CASGGRGLTTEAFF. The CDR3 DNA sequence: TGTGCCAGCGGAGGCAGGGGGCTGACCACTGAAGCTTTCTTT.

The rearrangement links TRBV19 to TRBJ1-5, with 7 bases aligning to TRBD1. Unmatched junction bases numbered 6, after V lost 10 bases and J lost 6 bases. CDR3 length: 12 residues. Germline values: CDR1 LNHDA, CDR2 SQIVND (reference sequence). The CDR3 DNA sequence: TGTGCCACCAGACAGGGTTTTCAGCCCCAGCATTTT. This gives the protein CATRQGFQPQHF.

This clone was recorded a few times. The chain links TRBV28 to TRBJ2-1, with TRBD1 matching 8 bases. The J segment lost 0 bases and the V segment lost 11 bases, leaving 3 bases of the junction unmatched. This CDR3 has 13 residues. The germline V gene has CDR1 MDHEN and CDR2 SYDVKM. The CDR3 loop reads CAGGTGSYNEQFF. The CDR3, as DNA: TGTGCCGGCGGGACAGGCTCCTACAATGAGCAGTTCTTC.